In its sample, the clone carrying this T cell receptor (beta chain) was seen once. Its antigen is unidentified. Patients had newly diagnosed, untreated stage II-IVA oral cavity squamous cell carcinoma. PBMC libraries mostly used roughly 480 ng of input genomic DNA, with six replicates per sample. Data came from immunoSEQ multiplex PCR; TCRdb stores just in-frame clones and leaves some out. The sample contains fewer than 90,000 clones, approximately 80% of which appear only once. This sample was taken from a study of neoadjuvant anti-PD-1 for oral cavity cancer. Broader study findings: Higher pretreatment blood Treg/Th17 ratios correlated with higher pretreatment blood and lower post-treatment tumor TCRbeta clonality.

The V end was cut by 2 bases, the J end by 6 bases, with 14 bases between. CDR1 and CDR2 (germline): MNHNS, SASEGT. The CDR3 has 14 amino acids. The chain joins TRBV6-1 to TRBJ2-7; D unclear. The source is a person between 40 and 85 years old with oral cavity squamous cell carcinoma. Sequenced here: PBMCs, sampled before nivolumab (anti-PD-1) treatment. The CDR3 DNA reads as TGTGCCAGCAGTGAACAAAGGTCAGCCTCCGAGCAGTACTTC. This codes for CASSEQRSASEQYF.